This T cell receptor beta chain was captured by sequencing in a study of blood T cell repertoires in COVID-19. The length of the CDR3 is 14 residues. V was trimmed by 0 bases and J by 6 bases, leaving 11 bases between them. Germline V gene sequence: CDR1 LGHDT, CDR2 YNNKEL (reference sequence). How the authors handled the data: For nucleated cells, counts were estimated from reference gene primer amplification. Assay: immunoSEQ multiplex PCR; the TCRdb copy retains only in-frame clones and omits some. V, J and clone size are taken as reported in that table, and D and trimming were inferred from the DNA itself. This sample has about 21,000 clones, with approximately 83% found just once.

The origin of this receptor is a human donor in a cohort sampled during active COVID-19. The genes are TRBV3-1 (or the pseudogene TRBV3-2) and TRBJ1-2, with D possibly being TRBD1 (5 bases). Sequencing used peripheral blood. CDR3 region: CASSQDAGLHGYTF. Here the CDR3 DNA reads TGTGCCAGCAGCCAAGACGCAGGGTTGCATGGCTACACCTTC.